Listed here are 27 T cell receptor beta chains from one sample, sequenced in a study of OX40 agonist ivuxolimab in advanced cancers. TCRdb keeps only in-frame clones here, not all; method: immunoSEQ multiplex PCR. Among 98,000 or so clones, approximately 94% were seen once, and the ten largest hold about 0.18%. The sequences come from CD4+ or CD8+ T cells sorted from blood, collected in a trial of the OX40 agonist ivuxolimab. The receptors were sampled from an adult with an advanced solid tumor such as melanoma, head and neck, liver or kidney cancer.

The V and J genes are TRBV11-3 and TRBJ2-1; 7 nucleotides agree with TRBD1. Looked up from germline, CDR1 is SGHNT and CDR2 is YENEEA. The CDR3 has 14 amino acids. V dropped 3 bases and J dropped 5; count of bases not matched to a gene: 4. CDR3 in DNA: TGTGCCAGCAGCTTGGGGACAGCCAACAATGAGCAGTTCTTC. Amino acids: CASSLGTANNEQFF.

This rearrangement joins TRBV9 to TRBJ2-2, with a weak D call TRBD2 (5 bases). Trimming stripped 3 bases from V and 5 bases from J, with 11 bases between. Germline V lookup: CDR1 SGDLS, CDR2 YYNGEE. The CDR3 contains 14 residues. The CDR3 DNA reads TGTGCCAGCAGCGACACACTAGGAACCGGGGAGCTGTTTTTT. Residues: CASSDTLGTGELFF.

In this sample, this clone turned up a few times. This sequence joins TRBV7-8 and TRBJ1-5, with 10 bases aligning to TRBD1. Unmatched junction bases numbered 4, after V lost 5 bases and J lost 3 bases. This CDR3 is built from 15 residues. Germline V gives CDR1 SGHVS, CDR2 FQNEAQ. Here the CDR3 reads CASSRDRGPNQPQHF. The DNA for the CDR3 is TGTGCCAGCAGCCGGGACAGGGGCCCCAATCAGCCCCAGCATTTT.

This chain joins TRBV28 and TRBJ1-5; TRBD1 matches 8 bases. CDR3 length: 14 amino acids. In germline, CDR1 is MDHEN, CDR2 SYDVKM. The V gene end was trimmed by 6 bases and the J gene end by 6 bases; junction bases not matched to a gene: 7. The CDR3 region has the DNA TGTGCCAGCAGCGCTCAGGGGGCCGGTCAGCCCCAGCATTTT. It translates to CASSAQGAGQPQHF.

This clone was seen more than once but under ten times. The rearrangement joins TRBV7-6 to TRBJ2-6; TRBD1 agrees at 7 bases. Looked up from germline, CDR1 is SGHVS and CDR2 is FNYEAQ. This CDR3 has 17 amino acids. The V and J ends lost 3 bases and 0 bases, in that order; junction bases with no gene match: 5. The CDR3 sequence is CASSLGQFVSGANVLTF. CDR3 sequence (DNA): TGTGCCAGCAGCTTGGGACAGTTCGTCTCTGGGGCCAACGTCCTGACTTTC. Full variable domain (rest looked up from reference TRBV7-6 and TRBJ2-6): GAGVSQSPRYKVTKRGQDVALRCDPISGHVSLYWYRQALGQGPEFLTYFNYEAQQDKSGLPNDRFSAERPEGSISTLTIQRTEQRDSAMYRCASSLGQFVSGANVLTFGAGSRLTVL.

The chain couples TRBV18 to TRBJ2-3; D perhaps matches TRBD2 (6 bases). This CDR3 comprises 13 residues. The V gene's germline CDR1 is KGHSH and CDR2 LQKENI. V lost 4 bases, J lost 6 bases, and 11 bases lay in between. The CDR3 DNA sequence: TGTGCCAGCTCACTGATCGGGAGCGATACGCAGTATTTT. Its translation: CASSLIGSDTQYF. Full variable domain (remainder filled in from reference TRBV18 and TRBJ2-3): NAGVMQNPRHLVRRRGQEARLRCSPMKGHSHVYWYRQLPEEGLKFMVYLQKENIIDESGMPKERFSAEFPKEGPSILRIQQVVRGDSAAYFCASSLIGSDTQYFGPGTRLTVL.

The chain has TRBV4-3 and TRBJ2-1; 7 bases are a match to TRBD1. The V segment lost 4 bases and the J segment 2 bases; nucleotides outside the gene matches: 8. The CDR3 consists of 16 residues. Germline V lookup: CDR1 LGHNA, CDR2 YSLEER. This CDR3 reads CASSPMTGTAYNEQFF. The CDR3 DNA reads as TGCGCCAGCAGCCCGATGACCGGGACAGCCTACAATGAGCAGTTCTTC.

This chain joins TRBV11-2 and TRBJ2-1; tentative D call: TRBD1 (5 bases). CDR1 and CDR2 (germline): SGHAT, FQNNGV. V lost 5 bases to trimming and J lost 6 bases, with 14 bases between them. This CDR3 region has 14 residues. For the CDR3, the DNA is TGTGCCAGCAGCCCAGGCTGGCAGGGCAATGAGCAGTTCTTC. Protein product: CASSPGWQGNEQFF. Together with reference TRBV11-2 and TRBJ2-1, the CDR3 gives the full variable domain: EAGVAQSPRYKIIEKRQSVAFWCNPISGHATLYWYQQILGQGPKLLIQFQNNGVVDDSQLPKDRFSAERLKGVDSTLKIQPAKLEDSAVYLCASSPGWQGNEQFFGPGTRLTVL.

The chain links TRBV7-8 to TRBJ1-5; 8 nucleotides match TRBD1. In germline, CDR1 is SGHVS, CDR2 FQNEAQ. This CDR3 is built from 17 residues. V shed 0 bases and J 0 bases; nucleotides not matched to a gene: 4. CDR3: CASSLARTGLSNQPQHF. The CDR3 DNA reads TGTGCCAGCAGCTTAGCGAGGACAGGGCTTAGCAATCAGCCCCAGCATTTT.

V gene TRBV19 combines with J gene TRBJ1-2, with D possibly being TRBD1 (6 bases). The CDR3 has 14 residues. The V gene's germline CDR1 is LNHDA and CDR2 SQIVND (reference sequence). The V end was cut by 4 bases, the J end by 3 bases, with 12 bases between. Here the CDR3 reads CASSNRDTDYGYTF. For the CDR3, the DNA is TGTGCCAGTAGTAATCGGGACACTGACTATGGCTACACCTTC.

The chain uses TRBV28 and TRBJ1-2; 7 positions agree with TRBD1. CDR1 is MDHEN and CDR2 is SYDVKM in the germline V gene. The CDR3 has 13 residues. J lost 2 bases, V lost 10 bases, and 7 bases had no gene match. DNA for the CDR3: TGTGCCACCCTGGACAGGCCCAACTATGGCTACACCTTC. This translates into CATLDRPNYGYTF.

The chain recombines TRBV19 with TRBJ2-1, with D uncertain. This CDR3 region has 13 residues. Trimming stripped 7 bases from V and 2 bases from J, with 9 bases between. CDR1 and CDR2 from the germline V gene are LNHDA and SQIVND (reference sequence). The CDR3 is CASTPRTYNEQFF. The CDR3 nucleotides are TGTGCCAGTACCCCGAGAACCTACAATGAGCAGTTCTTC.

The chain combines TRBV30 with TRBJ2-1; D assignment may be TRBD1 or TRBD2 (6 bases each). V lost 8 bases and J lost 8, with 22 bases in between. This CDR3 contains 14 residues. Germline assignment: CDR1 GTSNPN and CDR2 SVGIG (reference sequence). The CDR3 DNA sequence: TGTGCCGGGTCTGAGGGGGGACTTTGGGATGAGCAGTTCTTC. Translation gives CAGSEGGLWDEQFF.

The V and J genes are TRBV6-4 and TRBJ1-5; weak D call: TRBD1 (6 bases). Trimming took 6 bases from V and 7 from J, leaving 13 bases between them. Germline V gives CDR1 MRHNA, CDR2 SNTAGT. The CDR3 is made up of 13 amino acids. CDR3 protein: CASSHRALQPQHF. Written as DNA, the CDR3 is TGTGCCAGCAGCCACAGGGCTCTGCAGCCCCAGCATTTT.

V usage is TRBV9 and J usage is TRBJ2-1; D ambiguous. CDR3 length equals 14 residues. V dropped 1 base and J dropped 0 bases, with 5 bases sitting between them. The germline gives CDR1 SGDLS, CDR2 YYNGEE. The CDR3 reads CASSVQTSYNEQFF. CDR3 sequence (DNA): TGTGCCAGCAGCGTACAGACCTCCTACAATGAGCAGTTCTTC.

As DNA, the CDR3 is TGTGCCACCCGGACTAGCGGAACCTACGAGCAGTACTTC. Encoded protein: CATRTSGTYEQYF. J is TRBJ2-7 and V is TRBV28, with 10 bases matching TRBD2. The CDR3 runs 13 residues. Trimming cost V 10 bases and J 2 bases; bases outside gene matches: 5. Germline V gene lookup returns CDR1 MDHEN and CDR2 SYDVKM. Combining the CDR3 with reference TRBV28 and TRBJ2-7 gives the whole variable domain DVKVTQSSRYLVKRTGEKVFLECVQDMDHENMFWYRQDPGLGLRLIYFSYDVKMKEKGDIPEGYSVSREKKERFSLILESASTNQTSMYLCATRTSGTYEQYFGPGTRLTVT.

The rearrangement links TRBV27 to TRBJ2-5, with 8 nucleotides matching TRBD2. The trim removed 3 bases at V and 2 bases at J, leaving 8 bases unmatched. The CDR3 is 16 residues long. In germline, CDR1 is MNHEY, CDR2 SMNVEV (reference sequence). This chain's CDR3 is CASSFRASGLQETQYF. CDR3 coding DNA: TGTGCCAGCAGTTTTAGGGCTAGCGGGCTGCAAGAGACCCAGTACTTC.

The chain combines TRBV23-1 with TRBJ1-1; 7 nucleotides match TRBD1. TRBV23-1 is flagged as an ORF with uncertain function. There are 16 residues in the CDR3. Trimming at V came to 4 bases and at J to 2 bases, leaving 10 bases not matched to a gene. CDR3 nucleotide sequence: TGCGCCAGCAGTCGTTCCGGACAGGCGGAAAACACTGAAGCTTTCTTT. Residues: CASSRSGQAENTEAFF.

The chain combines TRBV5-6 with TRBJ2-7; D unresolved. The CDR3 totals 13 residues. Germline CDR1 reads SGHDT; CDR2 reads YYEEEE. Trimming removed 0 bases from V and 3 bases from J, with 7 bases in between. The CDR3 nucleotides read TGTGCCAGCAGCTTGGGGGTATACTACGAGCAGTACTTC. Its protein is CASSLGVYYEQYF.

The chain uses TRBV11-3 and TRBJ1-5; D remains ambiguous. The germline V and J ends were trimmed by 1 base and 7 bases, with 5 bases remaining between them. Looked up from germline, CDR1 is SGHNT and CDR2 is YENEEA. The CDR3 is 12 amino acids. CDR3: CASSLAGQPQHF. CDR3 nucleotides: TGTGCCAGCAGCTTAGCGGGACAGCCCCAGCATTTT. The full variable domain, rest sourced from reference TRBV11-3 and TRBJ1-5, is EAGVVQSPRYKIIEKKQPVAFWCNPISGHNTLYWYLQNLGQGPELLIRYENEEAVDDSQLPKDRFSAERLKGVDSTLKIQPAELGDSAVYLCASSLAGQPQHFGDGTRLSIL.

This clone was seen a single time. V is TRBV9 and J is TRBJ2-1, with D unclear. The CDR3 has 16 residues. The germline V and J ends were trimmed by 0 bases and 2 bases, with 12 bases remaining between them. Germline V gene data show CDR1 as SGDLS and CDR2 as YYNGEE. The CDR3 is CASSVGHATTYNEQFF. CDR3 sequence (DNA): TGTGCCAGCAGCGTAGGTCACGCCACCACCTACAATGAGCAGTTCTTC.

The chain links TRBV7-9 to TRBJ2-4; TRBD1 agrees at 7 bases. Trimming removed 8 bases from V and 6 bases from J; junction bases left unmatched: 13. The germline CDR1 and CDR2 sequences are SEHNR and FQNEAQ (reference sequence). CDR3 length: 15 amino acids. This CDR3 reads CASGEGTGQRNIQYF. In nucleotides, the CDR3 is TGTGCCAGCGGAGAGGGCACGGGACAGAGAAACATTCAGTACTTC.

J is TRBJ2-2 and V is TRBV30, with a possible D match to TRBD2 (6 bases). Germline V gene data show CDR1 as GTSNPN and CDR2 as SVGIG (reference sequence). The CDR3 sequence is 13 residues long. Between the trimmed V and J ends, which lost 4 bases and 8 bases, there was a span of 14 bases. Here the CDR3 reads CAWNVAAVGELFF. The CDR3 coding sequence is TGTGCCTGGAACGTAGCGGCCGTTGGGGAGCTGTTTTTT.

The chain is built from TRBV5-1 and TRBJ2-7, with unresolved D. Germline assignment: CDR1 SGHRS and CDR2 YFSETQ. The CDR3 length is 14 residues. Trimming left V 8 bases short and J 0 bases short, with 15 bases between. The CDR3 coding sequence is TGCGCCAGTCGCGACCTGCCCAGCTCCTACGAGCAGTACTTC. Its protein is CASRDLPSSYEQYF.

The V gene is TRBV18, the J gene TRBJ2-5; TRBD1 agrees at 9 bases. Germline values: CDR1 KGHSH, CDR2 LQKENI. Trimming at V came to 3 bases and at J to 0 bases, leaving 5 bases not matched to a gene. The CDR3 is made up of 16 amino acids. CDR3 sequence reads: CASSPRDRAYQETQYF. CDR3 DNA sequence: TGTGCCAGCTCACCTAGGGACAGGGCCTACCAAGAGACCCAGTACTTC.

The genes are TRBV5-1 and TRBJ1-4; 9 bases are a match to TRBD1. Germline V gene data show CDR1 as SGHRS and CDR2 as YFSETQ. V lost 4 bases and J lost 8; bases outside the gene matches: 6. The CDR3 extends over 14 amino acids. The CDR3 region is CASSPTGGGEKLFF. The CDR3, as DNA: TGCGCCAGCAGCCCGACAGGGGGAGGAGAAAAACTGTTTTTT. The variable domain in full, with the rest retrieved from reference TRBV5-1 and TRBJ1-4, is KAGVTQTPRYLIKTRGQQVTLSCSPISGHRSVSWYQQTPGQGLQFLFEYFSETQRNKGNFPGRFSGRQFSNSRSEMNVSTLELGDSALYLCASSPTGGGEKLFFGSGTQLSVL.

The rearrangement uses TRBV29-1 and TRBJ1-1; TRBD1 is a possible D gene (5 bases). This CDR3 comprises 13 residues. With 3 bases removed from V and 0 bases from J, the gap between germline ends came to 8 bases. Germline V CDR1 and CDR2: SQVTM, ANQGSEA. CDR3 protein: CSVDRAMNTEAFF. The CDR3, as DNA: TGCAGCGTTGACAGGGCGATGAACACTGAAGCTTTCTTT.